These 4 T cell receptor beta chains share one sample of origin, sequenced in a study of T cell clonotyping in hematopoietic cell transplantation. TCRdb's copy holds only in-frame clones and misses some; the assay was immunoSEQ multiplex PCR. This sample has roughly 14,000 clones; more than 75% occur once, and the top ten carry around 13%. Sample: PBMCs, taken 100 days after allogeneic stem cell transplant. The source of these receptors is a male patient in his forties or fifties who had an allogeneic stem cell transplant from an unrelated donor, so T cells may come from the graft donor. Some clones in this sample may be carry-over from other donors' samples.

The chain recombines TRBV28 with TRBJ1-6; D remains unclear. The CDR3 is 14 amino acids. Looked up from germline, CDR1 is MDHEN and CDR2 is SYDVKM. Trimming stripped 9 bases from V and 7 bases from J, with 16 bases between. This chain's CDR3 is CASTQVPSNSPLHF. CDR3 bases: TGTGCCAGTACCCAGGTCCCCTCAAATTCACCCCTCCACTTT.

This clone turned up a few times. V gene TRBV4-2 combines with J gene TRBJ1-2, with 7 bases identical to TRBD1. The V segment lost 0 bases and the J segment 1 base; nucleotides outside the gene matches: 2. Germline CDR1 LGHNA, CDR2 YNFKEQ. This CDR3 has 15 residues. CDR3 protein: CASSQERDSNYGYTF. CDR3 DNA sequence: TGTGCCAGCAGCCAAGAAAGGGACAGTAACTATGGCTACACCTTC.

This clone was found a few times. The chain's CDR3 is CASRQPGHSDYGYTF. DNA of the CDR3: TGTGCCAGTCGACAACCGGGACATTCGGACTATGGCTACACCTTC. The chain links TRBV19 to TRBJ1-2, with a weak D call TRBD1 (6 bases). The germline CDR1 and CDR2 sequences are LNHDA and SQIVND (reference sequence). V dropped 8 bases and J dropped 3 bases, with 19 bases sitting between them. This CDR3 region has 15 residues.

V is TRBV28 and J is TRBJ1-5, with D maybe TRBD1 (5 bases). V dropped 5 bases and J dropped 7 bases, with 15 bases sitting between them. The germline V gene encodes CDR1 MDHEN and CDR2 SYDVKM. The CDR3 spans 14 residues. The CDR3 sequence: CASSPGTIEQPQHF. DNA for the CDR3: TGTGCCAGCAGTCCCGGGACCATTGAACAGCCCCAGCATTTT.